The 22 T cell receptor beta chains in this list originate from one sample, sequenced in a study of early T cells in non-severe SARS-CoV-2 infection (dated by TCRdb to the early 2020s). Libraries were built with 5' RACE. Data came from a NextSeq 500. TCRdb redid the processing of the public reads, applying fastp at Q25 and MiXCR, and retained in-frame beta chains. Each entry merges the rows of one CDR3 protein and shows their most common DNA and genes. Recorded for this sample are about 130,000 distinct CDR3 sequences; more than 13% of them occurred a single time. The ten largest clonotypes hold less than 25% of the sample. The sample was whole blood. The receptors derive from an adult who was a healthcare worker with PCR-confirmed SARS-CoV-2 infection or an uninfected control (not recorded which).

This clonotype has only a few counts. The V and J genes are TRBV3-1 and TRBJ2-1, with 13 positions matching TRBD2. V shed 0 bases, J shed 1 base, and the junction held 0 bases outside the gene matches. CDR3 size: 17 residues. Germline V gives CDR1 LGHDT, CDR2 YNNKEL (reference sequence). In nucleotides, the CDR3 is TGTGCCAGCAGCCAAGAGGGACTAGCGGGATCCTACAATGAGCAGTTCTTC. Translation gives CASSQEGLAGSYNEQFF.

This chain links TRBV9 with TRBJ2-5; perhaps TRBD1 as D (5 bases). Trimming left V 2 bases short and J 2 bases short, with 13 bases between. There are 15 residues in the CDR3. From germline, CDR1 is SGDLS and CDR2 YYNGEE. CDR3 protein: CASSVQGASQETQYF. The CDR3 nucleotides read TGTGCCAGCAGCGTCCAAGGGGCAAGTCAAGAGACCCAGTACTTC. Full variable domain (remainder filled in from reference TRBV9 and TRBJ2-5): DSGVTQTPKHLITATGQRVTLRCSPRSGDLSVYWYQQSLDQGLQFLIQYYNGEERAKGNILERFSAQQFPDLHSELNLSSLELGDSALYFCASSVQGASQETQYFGPGTRLLVL.

This clonotype was observed a few times. The V gene is TRBV18, the J gene TRBJ2-1; 8 bases are shared with TRBD1. J lost 7 bases, V lost 5 bases, and 7 bases had no gene match. Germline V gene lookup returns CDR1 KGHSH and CDR2 LQKENI. This CDR3 region has 14 residues. CDR3 protein: CASSSPDRENEQFF. The CDR3 DNA reads TGTGCCAGCTCAAGCCCGGACAGGGAGAATGAGCAGTTCTTC.

The table lists this clonotype with a count of one. The chain combines TRBV4-1 with TRBJ1-4; D is unclear. This CDR3 is built from 15 residues. Trimming pared 2 bases from V and 2 bases from J, leaving 9 bases between. Germline V gene data show CDR1 as MGHRA and CDR2 as YSYEKL. CDR3 nucleotides: TGCGCCAGCAGCCAATTAAGATACACTAATGAAAAACTGTTTTTT. The encoded protein is CASSQLRYTNEKLFF.

This clonotype was seen only a few times. This rearrangement joins TRBV4-1 to TRBJ1-2; unclear D gene. Germline CDR1 is MGHRA and CDR2 is YSYEKL. The CDR3 extends over 15 amino acids. V lost 0 bases and J lost 2, with 10 bases in between. The CDR3, as DNA: TGCGCCAGCAGCCAAGATGGAACTAGGAACTATGGCTACACCTTC. Amino acid sequence: CASSQDGTRNYGYTF.

V is TRBV5-6 and J is TRBJ2-3, with a tentative D call TRBD2 (5 bases). The CDR3 is made up of 12 amino acids. V was clipped by 7 bases and J by 7 bases, with 13 bases between them. Germline V CDR1 and CDR2: SGHDT, YYEEEE. CDR3 bases: TGTGCCAGCTCCTCGAGGGAGAATACGCAGTATTTT. This translates into CASSSRENTQYF.

This clonotype appeared many times. The chain couples TRBV29-1 to TRBJ1-3; D is perhaps TRBD1 (6 bases). Trimming left V 6 bases short and J 4 bases short, with 13 bases between. The CDR3 spans 13 residues. Germline loops: CDR1 SQVTM, CDR2 ANQGSEA. This CDR3 reads CSVGHRGGNTIYF. CDR3 nucleotides: TGCAGCGTGGGACACAGAGGGGGAAACACCATATATTTT.

The chain joins TRBV5-1 to TRBJ2-7; 7 bases line up with TRBD1. Germline CDR1 reads SGHRS; CDR2 reads YFSETQ. This CDR3 has 12 residues. V shed 0 bases and J 6 bases; nucleotides not matched to a gene: 0. The CDR3 nucleotides are TGCGCCAGCAGCTTGGACAGGGGCGAGCAGTACTTC. It encodes CASSLDRGEQYF.

This clonotype appeared many times. This chain joins TRBV5-1 and TRBJ2-2; 8 bases match TRBD1. J lost 4 bases, V lost 5 bases, and 7 bases had no gene match. The CDR3 is made up of 15 amino acids. Germline V CDR1 and CDR2: SGHRS, YFSETQ. As DNA, the CDR3 is TGCGCCAGCAGAATCGGACAGGGTGCCACCGGGGAGCTGTTTTTT. Translating it yields CASRIGQGATGELFF.

The chain links TRBV5-6 to TRBJ2-5; either TRBD1 or TRBD2 may supply D (5 bases each). V lost 0 bases and J lost 1, with 10 bases in between. The length of the CDR3 is 15 residues. Germline CDR1 is SGHDT and CDR2 is YYEEEE. CDR3 residues: CASSLDGALQETQYF. As DNA, the CDR3 is TGTGCCAGCAGCTTGGACGGGGCCCTCCAAGAGACCCAGTACTTC.

As to this clonotype: A much more abundant neighbour one base away suggests this may be a read error. V and J are TRBV11-2 and TRBJ1-1; D is ambiguous. This CDR3 is built from 12 residues. The V gene lost 5 bases and the J gene lost 3 bases, with 7 bases spanning the gap. Germline CDR1 SGHAT, CDR2 FQNNGV. CDR3 loop: CASSPGYTEAFF. CDR3 nucleotide sequence: TGTGCCAGCAGCCCGGGGTACACTGAAGCTTTCTTT.

This rearrangement joins TRBV2 to TRBJ1-4; unclear D gene. CDR3 length: 14 amino acids. The V gene's germline CDR1 is SNHLY and CDR2 FYNNEI. V lost 5 bases and J 2 bases, leaving 9 bases between the germline ends. This chain's CDR3 is CASSSLVTNEKLFF. The CDR3 coding sequence is TGTGCCAGCAGTAGTCTTGTTACTAATGAAAAACTGTTTTTT.

The rearrangement joins TRBV20-1 to TRBJ1-1; 10 positions match TRBD1. The V segment lost 5 bases and the J segment 2 bases; nucleotides outside the gene matches: 2. The CDR3 extends over 13 amino acids. The germline CDR1 and CDR2 sequences are DFQATT and SNEGSKA (reference sequence). The CDR3 nucleotides are TGCAGTGCTGGACAGGGGGTCAACACTGAAGCTTTCTTT. Amino acids: CSAGQGVNTEAFF.

The chain recombines TRBV20-1 with TRBJ2-2, with 7 bases that match TRBD2. Germline loops: CDR1 DFQATT, CDR2 SNEGSKA (reference sequence). V was clipped by 5 bases and J by 5 bases; unmatched bases: 11. This CDR3 contains 15 residues. CDR3 sequence reads: CSAGKPSGKTGELFF. The DNA for the CDR3 is TGCAGTGCTGGAAAACCTAGCGGAAAGACCGGGGAGCTGTTTTTT.

This clonotype showed up just a few times. This rearrangement joins TRBV2 to TRBJ1-1; D remains unclear. V was clipped by 7 bases and J by 4 bases, with 16 bases between them. Germline V gene lookup returns CDR1 SNHLY and CDR2 FYNNEI. This CDR3 is 14 amino acids long. The CDR3: CASTVATLGTEAFF. CDR3 coding DNA: TGTGCCAGCACCGTCGCCACATTGGGCACTGAAGCTTTCTTT.

This clonotype came up a few times. The chain combines TRBV5-6 with TRBJ1-1; unclear D gene. The CDR3 runs 15 residues. Germline CDR1 reads SGHDT; CDR2 reads YYEEEE. Trimming cost V 4 bases and J 0 bases, with 13 bases left between them. For the CDR3, the DNA is TGTGCCAGCAGCCCAGGCGGCAGGCTGAACACTGAAGCTTTCTTT. Encoded protein: CASSPGGRLNTEAFF.

This clonotype was counted at least ten times. The chain uses TRBV6-1 and TRBJ2-5; D unresolved. Germline V gene sequence: CDR1 MNHNS, CDR2 SASEGT. The CDR3 is 12 amino acids. The V and J ends lost 0 bases and 7 bases respectively, with 6 bases between them. CDR3 protein: CASSEARLTQYF. The DNA for the CDR3 is TGTGCCAGCAGTGAAGCGCGACTGACCCAGTACTTC.

The chain has TRBV24-1 and TRBJ2-4, with 12 bases matching TRBD1. V shed 4 bases and J 4 bases; nucleotides not matched to a gene: 7. Germline CDR1 is KGHDR and CDR2 is SFDVKD. The CDR3 runs to 17 residues. The CDR3 coding sequence is TGTGCCACCAGTGAATCGCCGGGACAGGGGGCGAAAAACATTCAGTACTTC. It yields the protein CATSESPGQGAKNIQYF.

This clonotype was counted ten times or more. The chain is built from TRBV5-1 and TRBJ2-5; weak D call: TRBD1 (5 bases). This CDR3 is 13 amino acids long. The germline V gene encodes CDR1 SGHRS and CDR2 YFSETQ. Trimming left V 7 bases short and J 2 bases short, with 12 bases between. The DNA of the CDR3 is TGCGCCAGCCAAGGCCGACAGCAAGAGACCCAGTACTTC. It codes for CASQGRQQETQYF.

This clonotype was detected a few times. The chain links TRBV20-1 to TRBJ2-1, with D possibly matching TRBD2 (6 bases). Germline CDR1 is DFQATT and CDR2 is SNEGSKA (reference sequence). This CDR3 is built from 14 residues. Trimming left V 5 bases short and J 5 bases short, with 16 bases between. The CDR3 bases are TGCAGTGCTTCCCCCCCGGGGGATCACAATGAGCAGTTCTTC. Translation gives CSASPPGDHNEQFF.

The V call is TRBV12-3 or TRBV12-4, the J call TRBJ1-2; the D is unclear. V lost 3 bases to trimming and J lost 2 bases, with 10 bases between them. The CDR3 is 14 amino acids. In DNA, the CDR3 is TGTGCCAGCAGTTTTCCTGCAGAAAACTATGGCTACACCTTC. Encoded protein: CASSFPAENYGYTF.

The sample holds a few counts of this clonotype. The J gene is TRBJ1-5, the V gene TRBV27; D is undetermined. Germline CDR1 MNHEY, CDR2 SMNVEV (reference sequence). The CDR3 spans 12 residues. V lost 5 bases and J lost 7, with 9 bases in between. CDR3 DNA: TGTGCCAGCAGTGGGGTAGGGCAGCCCCAGCATTTT. Protein: CASSGVGQPQHF.